This entry features one T cell receptor (beta chain) sequence. Original handling: Amplification from reference gene primers served as the basis for estimated nucleated cell counts. The table came from immunoSEQ multiplex PCR; TCRdb's copy has only in-frame clones and leaves some out. V, J and clone size are those of that table, while D and trimming were read from the DNA. Among 160,000 or so clones, 70% to 90% were seen once, and the ten largest hold approximately 1%. The entry originates in a study of blood T cell repertoires in COVID-19. Study context: Italy, Spain and the United States were the sources of the convalescent and acute COVID-19 samples. Sample material is recorded as cDNA or gDNA derived from T cells, B-cell-depleted T cells, or PBMCs.

The germline V gene has CDR1 LGHDT and CDR2 YNNKEL (reference sequence). After removal of 1 base from V and 4 bases from J, the junction contained 12 bases not matched to a gene. This CDR3 region has 18 residues. Sequenced sample: peripheral blood. This TCR derives from a man aged 35 to 55 with acute or convalescent COVID-19. The V call is TRBV3-1 (or the pseudogene TRBV3-2), the J call TRBJ2-7, with 11 nucleotides matching TRBD2. The CDR3 is CASSQASRRLAGTYEQYF. CDR3 nucleotides: TGTGCCAGCAGCCAAGCTTCCCGAAGACTAGCGGGGACATACGAGCAGTACTTC.